This is a list of T cell receptor beta chains from one sample in a study of blood T cell repertoires in COVID-19. Data came from immunoSEQ multiplex PCR; TCRdb stores just in-frame clones and leaves some out. This table holds roughly 240,000 clones, 85% to 90% found once. The sample taken for sequencing was PBMCs or T cells enriched from blood (not recorded which). These receptor sequences come from a man between 45 and 60 years old who had been exposed to COVID-19. CDR3s include the opening cysteine and the closing phenylalanine or tryptophan. The D gene is left open where the match is weak. Size tells how often a clone was seen (once, few, many) or the class of an expanded clone, and some rows leave it out.

>TRBJ1-2|TRBV11-2|15|-|-
CASSPQQGSFFGYTF
TGTGCCAGCAGCCCGCAACAGGGCTCTTTCTTCGGCTACACCTTC
>TRBJ1-1|TRBV24-1|12|-|-
CATGTGRGEAFF
TGTGCCACCGGAACAGGGAGGGGAGAAGCTTTCTTT
>TRBJ1-1|TRBV11-2|13|-|-
CASSLGANTEAFF
TGTGCCAGCAGCTTAGGGGCGAACACTGAAGCTTTCTTT
>TRBJ2-3|TRBV5-1|14|-|few
CASRAGTPEDTQYF
TGCGCCAGCAGGGCCGGGACTCCCGAAGATACGCAGTATTTT
>TRBJ1-2|TRBV7-2|14|-|-
CATVVTNSGYGYTF
TGTGCCACCGTCGTAACGAATTCGGGGTATGGCTACACCTTC
>TRBJ2-4|TRBV29-1|13|TRBD1|-
CSAMTGVARIQYF
TGCAGCGCCATGACAGGGGTCGCGCGGATTCAGTACTTC
>TRBJ1-6|TRBV5-1|14|TRBD1|-
CASSFWGQLSPLHF
TGCGCCAGCAGCTTCTGGGGACAGCTTTCACCCCTCCACTTT
>TRBJ2-7|TRBV10-3|13|-|-
CAISDTLSDEQYF
TGTGCCATCAGTGACACCCTAAGCGACGAGCAGTACTTC
>TRBJ2-7|TRBV11-2|14|TRBD1|-
CASSFYRQGGEQYF
TGTGCCAGCAGCTTCTACCGACAGGGGGGAGAGCAGTACTTC
>TRBJ1-4|TRBV5-6|14|-|-
CASSLFPVNEKLFF
TGTGCCAGCAGCTTGTTCCCGGTGAATGAAAAACTGTTTTTT
>TRBJ2-1|TRBV14|17|-|-
CASSQVSGKSSYNEQFF
TGTGCCAGCAGCCAAGTTTCAGGGAAAAGCTCCTACAATGAGCAGTTCTTC
>TRBJ2-2|TRBV28|17|TRBD2|few
CASSLWRLAGGPGELFF
TGTGCCAGCAGTTTATGGAGACTAGCGGGAGGGCCCGGGGAGCTGTTTTTT
>TRBJ2-2|TRBV28|16|-|-
CASRGRRDSLAGELFF
TGTGCCAGCAGGGGGCGCCGGGACTCTTTAGCCGGGGAGCTGTTTTTT
>TRBJ1-6|TRBV28|15|TRBD1|-
CASSPGGQKNSPLHF
TGTGCCAGCAGCCCAGGGGGCCAAAAAAATTCACCCCTCCACTTT
>TRBJ2-4|TRBV20-1|15|-|-
CSASTAGKAKNIQYF
TGCAGTGCTAGTACGGCAGGCAAGGCCAAAAACATTCAGTACTTC
>TRBJ1-3|TRBV29-1|14|TRBD1|-
CSVRGGFGGNTIYF
TGCAGCGTCAGAGGGGGCTTCGGAGGAAACACCATATATTTT
>TRBJ2-1|TRBV9|16|TRBD1|once
CASSVVGGTGSSEQFF
TGTGCCAGCAGCGTAGTCGGCGGGACAGGGTCGAGTGAGCAGTTCTTC
>TRBJ2-1|TRBV5-1|13|-|few
CASSLVGGNEQFF
TGCGCCAGCAGCTTGGTTGGGGGGAATGAGCAGTTCTTC
>TRBJ2-6|TRBV7-9|16|TRBD1|-
CASSLYTGAGANVLTF
TGTGCCAGCAGCTTATACACAGGGGCTGGGGCCAACGTCCTGACTTTC
>TRBJ1-5|TRBV30|14|-|once
CAWSGSVSNQPQHF
TGTGCCTGGAGTGGATCGGTTAGCAATCAGCCCCAGCATTTT
>TRBJ1-5|TRBV28|16|TRBD1|-
CASSLPMGQGNQPQHF
TGTGCCAGCAGTTTACCCATGGGACAGGGGAATCAGCCCCAGCATTTT
>TRBJ2-5|TRBV7-2|16|TRBD2|-
CASSLSGGGLWETQYF
TGTGCCAGCAGCTTATCCGGGGGAGGGTTATGGGAGACCCAGTACTTC
>TRBJ1-6|TRBV30|14|-|few
CAWNTGTINSPLHF
TGTGCCTGGAATACCGGGACAATCAATTCACCCCTCCACTTT
>TRBJ1-1|TRBV30|12|-|-
CAWSVQVAEAFF
TGTGCCTGGAGTGTACAGGTTGCTGAAGCTTTCTTT
>TRBJ2-1|TRBV27|15|-|-
CASSLGQGTYNEQFF
TGTGCCAGCAGTTTAGGTCAGGGGACCTACAATGAGCAGTTCTTC
>TRBJ2-1|TRBV4-1|16|TRBD2|-
CASSQAPSGGADEQFF
TGCGCCAGCAGCCAAGCGCCTAGCGGGGGGGCGGATGAGCAGTTCTTC
>TRBJ1-4|TRBV15|15|TRBD1|-
CATSRGRTGGEKLFF
TGTGCCACCAGCAGAGGGAGGACAGGAGGTGAAAAACTGTTTTTT
>TRBJ1-2|TRBV7-9|16|-|-
CASSSGQGVNGYGYTF
TGTGCCAGCAGCTCCGGGCAGGGTGTCAATGGCTATGGCTACACCTTC
>TRBJ2-7|TRBV29-1|13|TRBD1|once
CSVNRGQGYEQYF
TGCAGCGTCAATAGGGGACAGGGCTACGAGCAGTACTTC
>TRBJ2-7|TRBV2|13|TRBD1|-
CASSEETGSEQYF
TGTGCCAGCAGTGAGGAGACAGGGAGCGAGCAGTACTTC
>TRBJ1-2|TRBV6-5|15|-|-
CASSPATRGDYGYTF
TGTGCCAGCAGCCCCGCCACTCGCGGGGACTATGGCTACACCTTC
>TRBJ2-2|TRBV7-6|15|-|once
CASSLRTVNTGELFF
TGTGCCAGCAGCTTAAGGACAGTCAACACCGGGGAGCTGTTTTTT
>TRBJ2-2|TRBV5-4|16|-|-
CASSLELPSNTGELFF
TGTGCCAGCAGCTTGGAACTTCCGTCGAACACCGGGGAGCTGTTTTTT
>TRBJ1-3|TRBV19|15|-|-
CASSISTVSGNTIYF
TGTGCCAGTAGTATAAGTACAGTCTCTGGAAACACCATATATTTT
>TRBJ2-2|TRBV19|17|-|-
CASSIMGNRLNTGELFF
TGTGCCAGTAGTATAATGGGGAACAGGCTGAACACCGGGGAGCTGTTTTTT
>TRBJ2-3|TRBV19|16|-|-
CASTPKGAGSTDTQYF
TGTGCCAGTACTCCAAAAGGGGCCGGCAGCACAGATACGCAGTATTTT
>TRBJ1-2|TRBV15|14|TRBD1|few
CATSLDRANYGYTF
TGTGCCACCAGCCTGGACAGGGCAAACTATGGCTACACCTTC
>TRBJ1-5|TRBV24-1|14|-|-
CATSDPRTDQPQHF
TGTGCCACCAGTGACCCGAGGACAGATCAGCCCCAGCATTTT
>TRBJ1-4|TRBV3-1/TRBV3-2|15|TRBD1|-
CASSLLGTGGEKLFF
TGTGCCAGCAGCCTACTAGGGACAGGGGGTGAAAAACTGTTTTTT
>TRBJ2-7|TRBV30|15|TRBD2|-
CAWSTRGARIHEQYF
TGTGCCTGGAGTACGCGGGGGGCCCGCATCCACGAGCAGTACTTC
>TRBJ2-2|TRBV5-1|14|-|-
CASSLVQNTGELFF
TGCGCCAGCAGCTTGGTTCAGAACACCGGGGAGCTGTTTTTT